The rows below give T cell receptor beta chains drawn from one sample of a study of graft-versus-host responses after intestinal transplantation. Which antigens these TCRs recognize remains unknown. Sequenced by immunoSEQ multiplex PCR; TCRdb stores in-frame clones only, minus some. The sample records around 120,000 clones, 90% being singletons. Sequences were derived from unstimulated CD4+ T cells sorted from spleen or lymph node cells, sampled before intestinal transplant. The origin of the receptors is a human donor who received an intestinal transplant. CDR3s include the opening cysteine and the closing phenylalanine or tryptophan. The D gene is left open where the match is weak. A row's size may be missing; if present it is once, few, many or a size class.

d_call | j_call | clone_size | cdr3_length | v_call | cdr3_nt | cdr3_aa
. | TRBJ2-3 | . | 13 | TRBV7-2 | TGTGCCAGCAGCCCCCGCCGGTTGGATACGCAGTATTTT | CASSPRRLDTQYF
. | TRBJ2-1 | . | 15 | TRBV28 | TGTGCCAGCAGTTTAGCGCCACAGGGCAACAATGAGCAGTTCTTC | CASSLAPQGNNEQFF
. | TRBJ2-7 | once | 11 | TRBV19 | TGTGCCAGCGCCTCGGGGTACGAGCAGTACTTC | CASASGYEQYF
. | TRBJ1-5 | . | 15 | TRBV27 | TGTGCCAGCAGTCCAGGGGAGGGAAGCAATCAGCCCCAGCATTTT | CASSPGEGSNQPQHF
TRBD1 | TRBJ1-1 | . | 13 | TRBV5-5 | TGTGCCAGCAGCCACAGGGGTAACACTGAAGCTTTCTTT | CASSHRGNTEAFF
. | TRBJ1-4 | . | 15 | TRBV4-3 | TGCGCCAGCAGCAAAGGGAGGGGACTGGGGGAAAAACTGTTTTTT | CASSKGRGLGEKLFF
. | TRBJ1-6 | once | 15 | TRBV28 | TGTGCCAGCAGTGGGATCAGGGGTTATAATTCACCCCTCCACTTT | CASSGIRGYNSPLHF
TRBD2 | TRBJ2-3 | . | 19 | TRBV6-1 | TGTGCCAGCAGTGAACCGGAGCGGGGTTGGTGGGGTAGCACAGATACGCAGTATTTT | CASSEPERGWWGSTDTQYF
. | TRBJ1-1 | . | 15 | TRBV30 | TGTGCCTGGAGTGTTGGGCAGGTCATGAACACTGAAGCTTTCTTT | CAWSVGQVMNTEAFF
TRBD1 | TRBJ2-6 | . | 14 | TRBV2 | TGTGCCAGCAAGACAGGGGACGGGGCCAACGTCCTGACTTTC | CASKTGDGANVLTF
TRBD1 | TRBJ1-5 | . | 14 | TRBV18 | TGTGCCAGCTCACGAGACAGGGGGAATCAGCCCCAGCATTTT | CASSRDRGNQPQHF
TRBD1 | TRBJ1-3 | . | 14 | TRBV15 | TGTGCCACCAGCAGGGACAGGGTGGGAAACACCATATATTTT | CATSRDRVGNTIYF
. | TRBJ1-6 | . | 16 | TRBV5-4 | TGTGCCAGCAGCGGGAGGGGTGCGGCGGGGGATTCACCCCTCCACTTT | CASSGRGAAGDSPLHF
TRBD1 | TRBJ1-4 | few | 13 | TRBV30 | TGTGCCTTTGGACAGGGTCGGTTCGAAAAACTGTTTTTT | CAFGQGRFEKLFF
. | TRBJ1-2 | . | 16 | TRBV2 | TGTGCCAGCAGTGAAGCGCGTCCCGGGGTTCGCTATGGCTACACCTTC | CASSEARPGVRYGYTF
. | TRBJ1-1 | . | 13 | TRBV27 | TGTGCCAGCAGTTTACAGGGGTACACTGAAGCTTTCTTT | CASSLQGYTEAFF
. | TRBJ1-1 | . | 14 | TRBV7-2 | TGTGCCAGCAGCTTCGGACAGTTGGACACTGAAGCTTTCTTT | CASSFGQLDTEAFF
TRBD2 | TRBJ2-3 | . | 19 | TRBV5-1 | TGCGCCAGCAGCGCCACCGGGACTAGCGGGAGGGCGCCCCCAGATACGCAGTATTTT | CASSATGTSGRAPPDTQYF
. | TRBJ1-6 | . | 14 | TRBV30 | TGTGCCTGGAGTACCGGGACTGGAAATTCACCCCTCCACTTT | CAWSTGTGNSPLHF
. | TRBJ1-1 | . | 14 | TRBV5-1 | TGCGCCAGCAGAGTGGGACTGACTAACACTGAAGCTTTCTTT | CASRVGLTNTEAFF
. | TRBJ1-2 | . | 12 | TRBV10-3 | TGTGCCATCAGTGGGGACACGGGCGGCTACACCTTC | CAISGDTGGYTF
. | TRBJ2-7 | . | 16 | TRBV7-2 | TGTGCCAGCAGCTTAGCGCAGACTGAGTTTTCCTACGAGCAGTACTTC | CASSLAQTEFSYEQYF
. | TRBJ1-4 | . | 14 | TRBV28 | TGTGCCAGCAGTACCGGGACAACTAATGAAAAACTGTTTTTT | CASSTGTTNEKLFF